The clone carrying this TCR beta chain was counted between two and nine times. The antigen remains undetermined. Additional DNA sequences in this sample encode the identical CDR3. The protocol was immunoSEQ multiplex PCR, while the TCRdb copy is restricted to in-frame clones and leaves out a portion. The sample includes over a million clones, 78% seen only once; the top ten take approximately 0.5%. The data belong to a study of shared clonotypes between healthy human individuals. Germline values: CDR1 SGDLS, CDR2 YYNGEE. With V trimmed by 0 bases and J by 1 base, 7 bases remained unmatched. The CDR3 is 16 amino acids. Every one of the donors was a Caucasian adult that lived in Nashville, Tennessee. Whole-study findings and limits: Sampling involved blood alone; tissue repertoires likely differ. What rarefaction showed was incomplete sorted-subset sequencing despite large depth. Clonotypes that were shared across a few donors made up approximately 5% of naive CD4 clonotypes.

The chain links TRBV9 to TRBJ2-7; TRBD1 agrees at 7 bases. This receptor was identified in a man aged 18 to 30 in good health. Some clones in this sample may be carry-over from other donors' samples. The specimen was memory CD4+ T cells from PBMCs. Subset noted: CD45RA-negative fraction. The CDR3 here is CASSVAPGTVSYEQYF. The CDR3 DNA is TGTGCCAGCAGCGTAGCGCCCGGGACAGTGTCCTACGAGCAGTACTTC. Based on the CDR3 plus reference TRBV9 and TRBJ2-7, the full variable domain is DSGVTQTPKHLITATGQRVTLRCSPRSGDLSVYWYQQSLDQGLQFLIQYYNGEERAKGNILERFSAQQFPDLHSELNLSSLELGDSALYFCASSVAPGTVSYEQYFGPGTRLTVT.